The TCR beta chain under discussion was sequenced for a study of cytomegalovirus exposure and HLA in healthy donors. The CDR3 runs to 14 residues. CDR1 SGHRS and CDR2 YFSETQ come from the germline V gene. Trimming cost V 3 bases and J 2 bases, with 9 bases left between them. Study findings and constraints: Overall, approximately 150 TCR beta chains were annotated as cytomegalovirus-associated.

The study ran its PCR with 60 Vbeta and 13 Jbeta primers. Generated by immunoSEQ multiplex PCR, the TCRdb table keeps only in-frame clones and is missing some. The sample holds 50,000 to 55,000 clones; roughly 50% are singletons and the top ten take approximately 12%. The sample holds a few counts of this clone. Antigen unknown. The receptor was isolated from a human donor in good health. The chain couples TRBV5-1 to TRBJ2-1, with TRBD2 as a possible D gene (6 bases). Input material: PBMCs. Here the CDR3 DNA reads TGCGCCAGCAGCTCGGGAGAAACCTACAATGAGCAGTTCTTC. Residues: CASSSGETYNEQFF.